This T cell receptor (beta chain) originates from a study of CD8+ T cells in alopecia areata. As for treatment: oral pan-JAK inhibitor, 5-10 mg twice daily. Extracted RNA was reverse transcribed, and the resulting cDNA served as sequencing template. Assay: immunoSEQ multiplex PCR; the TCRdb copy retains only in-frame clones and omits some. The table has around 200,000 clones, roughly three fifths seen once. Trimming pared 4 bases from V and 0 bases from J, leaving 7 bases between. The CDR3 is made up of 14 amino acids. The germline V gene has CDR1 SGHRS and CDR2 YFSETQ. The rearrangement joins TRBV5-1 to TRBJ2-2; unclear D gene. The sample here was CD4+ T cells sorted from blood, taken at week 4, from a patient treated with tofacitinib. This sequence was found in a human donor with alopecia areata. The CDR3 DNA follows: TGCGCCAGCAGCGGGGTCCCGAACACCGGGGAGCTGTTTTTT. Its protein is CASSGVPNTGELFF.